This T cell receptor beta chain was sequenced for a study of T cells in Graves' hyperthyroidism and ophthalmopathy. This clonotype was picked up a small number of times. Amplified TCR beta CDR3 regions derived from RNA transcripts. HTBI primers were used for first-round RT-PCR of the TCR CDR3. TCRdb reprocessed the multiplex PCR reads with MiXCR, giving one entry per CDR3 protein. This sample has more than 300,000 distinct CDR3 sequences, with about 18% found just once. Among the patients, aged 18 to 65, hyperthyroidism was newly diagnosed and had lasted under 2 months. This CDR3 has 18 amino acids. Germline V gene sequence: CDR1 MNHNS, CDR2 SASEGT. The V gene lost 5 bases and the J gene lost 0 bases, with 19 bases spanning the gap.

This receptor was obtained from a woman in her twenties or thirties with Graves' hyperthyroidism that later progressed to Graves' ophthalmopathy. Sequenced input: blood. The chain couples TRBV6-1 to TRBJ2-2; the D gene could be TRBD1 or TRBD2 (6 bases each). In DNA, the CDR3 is TGTGCCAGCAGTCTACCGGGCTTGGGGGGCACGAACACCGGGGAGCTGTTTTTT. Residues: CASSLPGLGGTNTGELFF.